The clone carrying this T cell receptor (beta chain) came up once. The repertoire was sequenced with immunoSEQ multiplex PCR; TCRdb's copy has only in-frame clones and lacks some. Of about 120,000 clones in the sample, 80% to 90% are singletons; the top ten hold about 10%. The sample comes from a study of blood T cell repertoires in COVID-19. Study in general: T cells, B-cell-depleted T cells, or PBMCs provided the cDNA or gDNA that served as material.

This CDR3 is built from 15 residues. Germline V lookup: CDR1 GTSNPN, CDR2 SVGIG (reference sequence). Germline trimming cut 3 bases from V and 6 bases from J; bases unmatched to any gene: 6. The genes are TRBV30 and TRBJ2-1; TRBD2 agrees at 12 bases. The receptor was isolated from a human donor in a cohort sampled during active COVID-19. The source material was peripheral blood. The CDR3 DNA is TGTGCCTGGAGCCGCGGACTAGCGGGAAGCAATGAGCAGTTCTTC. This sequence encodes CAWSRGLAGSNEQFF.